The rows below give T cell receptor beta chains drawn from one sample of a study of cytomegalovirus exposure and HLA in healthy donors. Measured with immunoSEQ multiplex PCR; TCRdb has only the in-frame clones, and not every one. The table lists over 150,000 clones, 85% of them singletons. The specimen was PBMCs. Receptors originate from a boy under 10 years old in good health and CMV-seronegative. CDR3s include the opening cysteine and the closing phenylalanine or tryptophan. The D gene is left open where the match is weak. Clone size appears in some rows only: once, few, many, or a class for an expanded clone.

V gene,J gene,clone size,D gene,CDR3 protein,CDR3 DNA
TRBV20-1,TRBJ2-3,-,-,CSASLSPQYF,TGCAGTGCTAGTCTCAGTCCGCAGTATTTT
TRBV19,TRBJ2-7,-,TRBD2,CASRKSVAGVSYEQYF,TGTGCCAGTAGAAAGTCCGTAGCGGGGGTTTCCTACGAGCAGTACTTC
TRBV4-1,TRBJ1-1,-,-,CASSPVDRSLNTEAFF,TGCGCCAGCAGCCCTGTCGACAGGTCTTTAAACACTGAAGCTTTCTTT
TRBV4-1,TRBJ1-2,few,-,CASSLRQDYGYTF,TGCGCCAGCAGCCTACGACAGGACTATGGCTACACCTTC
TRBV6-4,TRBJ1-1,-,-,CASRREGNTEAFF,TGTGCCAGCAGAAGAGAGGGGAACACTGAAGCTTTCTTT
TRBV7-9,TRBJ2-1,-,TRBD2,CSSSSPLPPGGTSNEQFF,TGTTCCAGCAGCTCCCCTCTCCCACCGGGAGGAACTTCCAATGAGCAGTTCTTC
TRBV4-1,TRBJ1-2,-,-,CASSQEPEARLGYTF,TGCGCCAGCAGCCAAGAGCCGGAGGCCCGGTTGGGCTACACCTTC
TRBV5-1,TRBJ2-2,-,TRBD2,CASSSLPGGVTGELFF,TGCGCCAGCAGCTCTCTCCCGGGGGGGGTCACCGGGGAGCTGTTTTTT
TRBV7-9,TRBJ1-1,once,-,CASSPPGGSTEAFF,TGTGCCAGCAGCCCCCCCGGGGGTTCCACTGAAGCTTTCTTT
TRBV6-1,TRBJ1-4,-,-,CASSDGIGGKLFF,TGTGCCAGCAGTGATGGTATAGGGGGAAAACTGTTTTTT
TRBV14,TRBJ2-3,-,-,CASSQVRGRLSTDTQYF,TGTGCCAGCAGCCAAGTAAGGGGAAGGCTCAGCACAGATACGCAGTATTTT
TRBV6-1,TRBJ1-1,-,-,CATLSVLNTEAFF,TGTGCCACCCTGTCAGTCTTGAACACTGAAGCTTTCTTT
TRBV2,TRBJ2-1,-,TRBD2,CASSPVLAGYNEQFF,TGTGCCAGCAGCCCCGTCCTAGCGGGGTACAATGAGCAGTTCTTC
TRBV5-4,TRBJ2-3,few,TRBD2,CASSLWTSGGGDTQYF,TGTGCCAGCAGCTTGTGGACTAGCGGAGGGGGAGATACGCAGTATTTT
TRBV15,TRBJ1-4,-,-,CATSNGGALTNEKLFF,TGTGCCACCAGCAATGGTGGGGCGCTCACTAATGAAAAACTGTTTTTT
TRBV19,TRBJ1-5,-,-,CASSPGRAGAGGNQPQHF,TGTGCCAGTAGTCCCGGCCGGGCAGGGGCAGGGGGCAATCAGCCCCAGCATTTT
TRBV2,TRBJ2-1,-,-,CASSDLGGDNEQFF,TGTGCCAGCAGTGATCTGGGCGGGGACAATGAGCAGTTCTTC
TRBV6-5,TRBJ1-6,-,-,CASSRPRRDSPLHF,TGTGCCAGCAGCCGACCGCGGCGGGATTCACCCCTCCACTTT
TRBV28,TRBJ1-2,-,TRBD1,CASSETGQRHGYTF,TGTGCCAGCAGCGAGACAGGGCAGCGCCATGGCTACACCTTC
TRBV4-1,TRBJ2-6,-,TRBD1,CASSQIFSRDRVGSGANVLTF,TGCGCCAGCAGCCAAATATTTAGCCGGGACAGGGTTGGATCTGGGGCCAACGTCCTGACTTTC
TRBV29-1,TRBJ1-2,-,-,CSVRLPGLGGYTF,TGCAGCGTACGCCTACCGGGACTCGGGGGCTACACCTTC
TRBV27,TRBJ2-1,-,TRBD2,CASRTSGDYNEQFF,TGTGCCAGCAGGACTAGCGGGGACTACAATGAGCAGTTCTTC
TRBV4-2,TRBJ2-7,-,-,CASSQERRDEQYF,TGTGCCAGCAGCCAAGAGAGGCGGGACGAGCAGTACTTC
TRBV18,TRBJ1-3,-,-,CASSGDRTSGNTIYF,TGTGCCAGCTCAGGAGACCGAACCTCTGGAAACACCATATATTTT
TRBV10-2,TRBJ1-5,-,TRBD1,CASSDRGRKVQPQHF,TGCGCCAGCAGCGACAGGGGGCGCAAGGTTCAGCCCCAGCATTTT
TRBV20-1,TRBJ1-1,-,-,CSAIRGTEAFF,TGCAGTGCTATAAGGGGAACTGAAGCTTTCTTT
TRBV6-5,TRBJ2-1,once,TRBD1,CASRGQGSYNEQFF,TGTGCCAGCCGGGGACAGGGGTCCTACAATGAGCAGTTCTTC
TRBV2,TRBJ1-5,-,TRBD1,CASTTDRWGNQPQHF,TGTGCCAGCACTACGGACAGGTGGGGGAATCAGCCCCAGCATTTT
TRBV7-3,TRBJ2-1,-,TRBD2,CASSLKVGLGPDNEQFF,TGTGCCAGCAGCTTAAAGGTGGGACTAGGTCCGGACAATGAGCAGTTCTTC
TRBV21-1,TRBJ2-1,-,-,CASSMGGGGSFHEQFF,TGTGCCAGCAGCATGGGTGGGGGCGGGAGTTTCCATGAGCAGTTCTTC
TRBV5-1,TRBJ2-3,-,-,CASSPDRPTDTQYF,TGCGCCAGCAGCCCGGACAGACCCACAGATACGCAGTATTTT
TRBV2,TRBJ1-2,-,-,CASRREVGYTF,TGTGCCAGCAGACGGGAAGTTGGCTACACCTTC
TRBV18,TRBJ1-3,-,TRBD1,CASSQGAAGNTIYF,TGTGCCAGCTCACAGGGGGCGGCCGGAAACACCATATATTTT
TRBV5-4,TRBJ2-1,few,-,CASSSTENEQFF,TGTGCCAGCAGCTCGACAGAGAATGAGCAGTTCTTC
TRBV28,TRBJ1-1,-,-,CASGIRGNTEAFF,TGTGCCAGCGGTATCAGGGGAAACACTGAAGCTTTCTTT
TRBV29-1,TRBJ2-5,-,TRBD1,CSVEDPQNRGTQYF,TGCAGCGTTGAAGACCCACAGAACAGGGGAACCCAGTACTTC
TRBV5-4,TRBJ2-2,once,TRBD2,CASSHSGVNTGELFF,TGTGCCAGCAGCCATAGCGGGGTGAACACCGGGGAGCTGTTTTTT
TRBV6-6,TRBJ1-1,-,-,CASSYLRGNTEAFF,TGTGCCAGCAGTTACTTGCGAGGGAACACTGAAGCTTTCTTT
TRBV2,TRBJ2-5,once,-,CASRGRRETQYF,TGTGCCAGCAGGGGGCGCCGAGAGACCCAGTACTTC
TRBV28,TRBJ1-1,-,-,CASRMRNTEAFF,TGTGCCAGCAGAATGAGGAACACTGAAGCTTTCTTT
TRBV5-4,TRBJ1-2,-,-,CASSLTTNYGYTF,TGTGCCAGCAGCTTGACAACTAACTATGGCTACACCTTC
TRBV10-3,TRBJ2-1,few,TRBD2,CAMGTSGSPYNEQFF,TGTGCCATGGGGACTAGCGGGAGTCCGTACAATGAGCAGTTCTTC
TRBV2,TRBJ2-1,-,-,CASSEYTPGEQFF,TGTGCCAGCAGTGAATACACTCCGGGGGAGCAGTTCTTC
TRBV11-1,TRBJ2-2,-,-,CASSLLGELFF,TGTGCCAGCAGCTTACTCGGGGAGCTGTTTTTT
TRBV29-1,TRBJ1-1,-,TRBD1,CSVARGQNTEAFF,TGCAGCGTTGCCAGGGGGCAGAACACTGAAGCTTTCTTT
TRBV7-9,TRBJ2-2,-,-,CASSPVSLTGELFF,TGTGCCAGCAGCCCTGTTAGTCTCACCGGGGAGCTGTTTTTT
TRBV6-6,TRBJ1-4,few,TRBD1,CASSSGDRGANEKLFF,TGTGCCAGCAGTTCTGGGGACAGGGGGGCTAATGAAAAACTGTTTTTT
TRBV11-2,TRBJ1-2,-,TRBD1,CASSSLGQKITNYGYTF,TGTGCCAGCAGCTCCCTGGGACAGAAAATAACTAACTATGGCTACACCTTC